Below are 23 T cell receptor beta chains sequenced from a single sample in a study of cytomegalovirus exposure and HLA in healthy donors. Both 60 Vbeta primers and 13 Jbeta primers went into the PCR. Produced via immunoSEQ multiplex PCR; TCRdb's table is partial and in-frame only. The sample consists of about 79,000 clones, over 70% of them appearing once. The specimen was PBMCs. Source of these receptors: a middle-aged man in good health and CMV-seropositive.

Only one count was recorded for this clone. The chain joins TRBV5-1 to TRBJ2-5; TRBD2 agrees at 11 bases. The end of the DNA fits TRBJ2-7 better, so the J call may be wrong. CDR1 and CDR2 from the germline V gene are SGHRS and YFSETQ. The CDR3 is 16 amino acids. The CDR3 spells CASSSRTSGSIYEQYF. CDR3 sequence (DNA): TGCGCCAGCAGCTCCCGAACTAGCGGGAGTATCTACGAGCAGTACTTC.

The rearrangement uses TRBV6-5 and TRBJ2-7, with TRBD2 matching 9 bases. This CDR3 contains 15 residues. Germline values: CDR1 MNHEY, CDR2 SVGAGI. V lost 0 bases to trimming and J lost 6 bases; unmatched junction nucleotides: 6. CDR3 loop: CASSYSPAGGPEQYF. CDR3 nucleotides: TGTGCCAGCAGTTACTCCCCAGCGGGAGGCCCCGAGCAGTACTTC.

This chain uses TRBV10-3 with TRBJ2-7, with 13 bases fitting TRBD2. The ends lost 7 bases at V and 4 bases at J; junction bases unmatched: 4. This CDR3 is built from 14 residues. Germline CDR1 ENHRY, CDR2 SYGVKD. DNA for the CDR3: TGTGCCATCATGACTAGCGGGAGGTCTTACGAGCAGTACTTC. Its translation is CAIMTSGRSYEQYF.

The CDR3 loop is CASSRTGGRQETQYF. The CDR3 coding sequence is TGTGCCAGCAGTCGGACCGGGGGGCGTCAAGAGACCCAGTACTTC. This chain connects TRBV6-5 to TRBJ2-5, with a tentative D call TRBD2 (7 bases). CDR1 and CDR2 (germline): MNHEY, SVGAGI. The CDR3 covers 15 residues. The germline V and J ends were trimmed by 5 bases and 2 bases, with 15 bases remaining between them.

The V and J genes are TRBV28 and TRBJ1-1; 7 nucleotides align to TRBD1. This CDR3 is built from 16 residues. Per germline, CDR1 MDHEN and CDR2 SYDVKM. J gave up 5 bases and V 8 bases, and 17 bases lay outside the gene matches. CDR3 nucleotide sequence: TGTGCCAGCCTACCTGTGGGGCAGGGGGTAGGGACTGAAGCTTTCTTT. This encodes CASLPVGQGVGTEAFF.

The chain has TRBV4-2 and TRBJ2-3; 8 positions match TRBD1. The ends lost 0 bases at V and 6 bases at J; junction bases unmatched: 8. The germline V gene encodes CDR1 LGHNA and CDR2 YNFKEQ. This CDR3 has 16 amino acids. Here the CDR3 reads CASSQDPGQGRDTQYF. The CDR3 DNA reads TGTGCCAGCAGCCAAGATCCCGGACAGGGTAGGGATACGCAGTATTTT.

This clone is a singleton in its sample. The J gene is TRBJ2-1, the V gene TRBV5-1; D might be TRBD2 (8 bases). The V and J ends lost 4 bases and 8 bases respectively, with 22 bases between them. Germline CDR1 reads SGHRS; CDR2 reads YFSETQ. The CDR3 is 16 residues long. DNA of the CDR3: TGCGCCAGCAGCCCGGTCCCGGGACTAGGGGGCGATGAGCAGTTCTTC. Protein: CASSPVPGLGGDEQFF.

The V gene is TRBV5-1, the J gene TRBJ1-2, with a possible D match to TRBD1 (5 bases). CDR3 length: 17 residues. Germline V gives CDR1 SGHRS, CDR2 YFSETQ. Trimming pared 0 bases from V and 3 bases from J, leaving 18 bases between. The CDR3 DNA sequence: TGCGCCAGCAGCTTGGGTGGTGTCCAGGGAAAAGACTATGGCTACACCTTC. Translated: CASSLGGVQGKDYGYTF.

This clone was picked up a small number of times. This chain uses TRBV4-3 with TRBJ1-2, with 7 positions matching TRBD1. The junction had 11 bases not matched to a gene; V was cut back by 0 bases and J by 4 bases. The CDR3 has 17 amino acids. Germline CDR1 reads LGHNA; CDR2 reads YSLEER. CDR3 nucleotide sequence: TGCGCCAGCAGCCAAGATTCGGGAGGGGGCGCCGGCTATGGCTACACCTTC. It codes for CASSQDSGGGAGYGYTF.

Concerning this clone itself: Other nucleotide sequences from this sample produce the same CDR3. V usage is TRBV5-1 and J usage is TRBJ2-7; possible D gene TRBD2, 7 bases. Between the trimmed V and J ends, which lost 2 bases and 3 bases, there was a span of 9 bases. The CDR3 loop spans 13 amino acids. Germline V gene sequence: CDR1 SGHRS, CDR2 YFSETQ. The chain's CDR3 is CASSLGGVYEQYF. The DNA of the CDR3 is TGCGCCAGCAGCTTAGGGGGGGTCTACGAGCAGTACTTC. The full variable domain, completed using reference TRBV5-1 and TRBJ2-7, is KAGVTQTPRYLIKTRGQQVTLSCSPISGHRSVSWYQQTPGQGLQFLFEYFSETQRNKGNFPGRFSGRQFSNSRSEMNVSTLELGDSALYLCASSLGGVYEQYFGPGTRLTVT.

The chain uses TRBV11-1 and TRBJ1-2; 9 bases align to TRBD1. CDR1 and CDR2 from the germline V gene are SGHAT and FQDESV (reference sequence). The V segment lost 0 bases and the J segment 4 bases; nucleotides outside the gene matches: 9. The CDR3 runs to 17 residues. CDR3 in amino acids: CASSLAYRDRAIYGYTF. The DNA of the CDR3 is TGTGCCAGCAGCTTAGCGTACCGGGACAGGGCGATCTATGGCTACACCTTC. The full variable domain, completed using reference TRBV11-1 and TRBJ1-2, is EAEVAQSPRYKITEKSQAVAFWCDPISGHATLYWYRQILGQGPELLVQFQDESVVDDSQLPKDRFSAERLKGVDSTLKIQPAELGDSAMYLCASSLAYRDRAIYGYTFGSGTRLTVV.

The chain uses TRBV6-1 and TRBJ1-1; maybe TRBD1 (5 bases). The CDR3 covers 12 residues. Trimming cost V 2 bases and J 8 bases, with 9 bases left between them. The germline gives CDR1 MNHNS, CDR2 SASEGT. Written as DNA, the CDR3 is TGTGCCAGCAGTGAAATGAGGACAGAAGCTTTCTTT. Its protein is CASSEMRTEAFF.

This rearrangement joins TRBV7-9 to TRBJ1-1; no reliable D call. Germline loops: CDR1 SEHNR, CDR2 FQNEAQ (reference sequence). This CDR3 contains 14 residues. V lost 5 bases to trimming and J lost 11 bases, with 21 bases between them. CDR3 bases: TGTGCCAGCAGCCCCCCGGGTGCGACGGTTAGGGCTTTCTTT. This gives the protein CASSPPGATVRAFF. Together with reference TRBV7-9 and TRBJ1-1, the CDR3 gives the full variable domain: DTGVSQNPRHKITKRGQNVTFRCDPISEHNRLYWYRQTLGQGPEFLTYFQNEAQLEKSRLLSDRFSAERPKGSFSTLEIQRTEQGDSAMYLCASSPPGATVRAFFGQGTRLTVV.

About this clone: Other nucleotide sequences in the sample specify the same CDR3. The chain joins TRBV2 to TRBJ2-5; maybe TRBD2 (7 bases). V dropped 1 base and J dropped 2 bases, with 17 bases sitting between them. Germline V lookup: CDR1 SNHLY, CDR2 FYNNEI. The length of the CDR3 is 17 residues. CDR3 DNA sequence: TGTGCCAGCAGTGAAGTTTCCGGACTAGGGGGACAAGAGACCCAGTACTTC. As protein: CASSEVSGLGGQETQYF.

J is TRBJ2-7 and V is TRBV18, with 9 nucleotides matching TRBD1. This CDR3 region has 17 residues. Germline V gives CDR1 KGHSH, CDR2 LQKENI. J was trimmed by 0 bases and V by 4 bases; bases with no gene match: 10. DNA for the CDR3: TGTGCCAGCTCACGCGGGACAGGGATGATTAGCTCCTACGAGCAGTACTTC. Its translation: CASSRGTGMISSYEQYF.

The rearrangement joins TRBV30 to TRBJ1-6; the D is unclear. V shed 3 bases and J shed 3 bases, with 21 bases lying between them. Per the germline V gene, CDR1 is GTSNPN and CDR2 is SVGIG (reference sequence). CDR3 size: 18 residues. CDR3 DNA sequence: TGTGCCTGGAGAAGATCGGGTCTTCTCCCCGGCTATAATTCACCCCTCCACTTT. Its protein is CAWRRSGLLPGYNSPLHF.

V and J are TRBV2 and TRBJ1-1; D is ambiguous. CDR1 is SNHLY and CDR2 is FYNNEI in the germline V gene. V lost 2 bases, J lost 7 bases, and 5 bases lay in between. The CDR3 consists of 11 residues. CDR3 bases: TGTGCCAGCAGTGAAAGGAGTGAAGCTTTCTTT. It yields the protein CASSERSEAFF.

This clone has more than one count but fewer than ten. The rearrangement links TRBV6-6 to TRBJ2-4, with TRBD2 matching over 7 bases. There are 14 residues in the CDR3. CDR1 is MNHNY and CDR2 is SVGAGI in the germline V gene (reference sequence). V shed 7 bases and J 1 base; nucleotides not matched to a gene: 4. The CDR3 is CASNNGGAKNIQYF. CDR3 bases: TGTGCCAGCAATAACGGGGGGGCCAAAAACATTCAGTACTTC.

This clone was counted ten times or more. CDR3 coding DNA: TGTGCCAGCAGCCTGGGACAGGGGTCGAATCAGCCCCAGCATTTT. Its protein is CASSLGQGSNQPQHF. This chain links TRBV7-6 with TRBJ1-5; the match to TRBD1 covers 10 bases. Germline V CDR1 and CDR2: SGHVS, FNYEAQ. The CDR3 totals 15 residues. With V trimmed by 5 bases and J by 4 bases, 5 bases remained unmatched.

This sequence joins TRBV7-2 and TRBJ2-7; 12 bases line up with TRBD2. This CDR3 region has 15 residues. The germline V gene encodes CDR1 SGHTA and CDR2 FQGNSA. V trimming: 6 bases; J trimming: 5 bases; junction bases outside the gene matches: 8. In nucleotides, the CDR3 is TGTGCCAGCAGTCCGACTAGCGGGAGTATCAACGAGCAGTACTTC. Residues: CASSPTSGSINEQYF.

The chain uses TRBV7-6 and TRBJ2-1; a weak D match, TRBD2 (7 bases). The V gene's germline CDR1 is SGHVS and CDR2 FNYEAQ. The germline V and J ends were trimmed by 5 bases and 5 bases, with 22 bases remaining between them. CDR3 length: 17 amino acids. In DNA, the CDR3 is TGTGCCAGCAGCCATGGTCTTACGGGGGGCCAAGACAATGAGCAGTTCTTC. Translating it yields CASSHGLTGGQDNEQFF.

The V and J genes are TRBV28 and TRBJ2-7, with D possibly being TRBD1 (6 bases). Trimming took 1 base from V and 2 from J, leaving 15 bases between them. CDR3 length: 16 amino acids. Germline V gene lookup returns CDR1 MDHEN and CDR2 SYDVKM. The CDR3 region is CASSLYRTGTPYEQYF. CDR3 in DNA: TGTGCCAGCAGTTTATATAGAACAGGGACCCCCTACGAGCAGTACTTC. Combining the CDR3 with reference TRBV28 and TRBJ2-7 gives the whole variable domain DVKVTQSSRYLVKRTGEKVFLECVQDMDHENMFWYRQDPGLGLRLIYFSYDVKMKEKGDIPEGYSVSREKKERFSLILESASTNQTSMYLCASSLYRTGTPYEQYFGPGTRLTVT.

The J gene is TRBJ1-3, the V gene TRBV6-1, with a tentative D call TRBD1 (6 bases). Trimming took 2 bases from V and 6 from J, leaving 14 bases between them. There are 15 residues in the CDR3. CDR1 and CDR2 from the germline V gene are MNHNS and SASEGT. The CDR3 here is CASSEWQGWENTIYF. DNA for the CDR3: TGTGCCAGCAGTGAATGGCAGGGGTGGGAAAACACCATATATTTT.